This T cell receptor beta chain is from a study of shared clonotypes between healthy human individuals. Looking at the study overall: Per-donor plates numbered three CD4 naive, three CD4 memory, two CD8 naive and one CD8 memory. Overall study findings and caveats: The naive CD4 repertoires of a few donors were compared, and around 4.7% of clonotypes were shared.

The CDR3 covers 13 residues. Trimming removed 3 bases from V and 2 bases from J, with 9 bases in between. Germline V lookup: CDR1 SQVTM, CDR2 ANQGSEA. Here immunoSEQ multiplex PCR was the method, and the copy in TCRdb shows in-frame clones only, minus some. The table has about 2 million clones, about 95% seen once; the top ten hold around 1.1%. CD45RO-negative cells were positively selected for CCR7, leaving out terminally differentiated effector memory CD45RA+ cells. About this clone: Its antigen is undetermined.

Input material: naive CD8+ T cells sorted from blood. The rearrangement links TRBV29-1 to TRBJ2-3; D tentatively reads TRBD1 or TRBD2 (5 bases each). The source is a man aged 18 to 35 in good health. CDR3 amino acids: CSVEGPNTDTQYF. As DNA, the CDR3 is TGCAGCGTTGAGGGACCAAACACAGATACGCAGTATTTT.